A selection of T cell receptor beta chains follows, all from one sample in a study of Ad26.COV2.S vaccination and SARS-CoV-2 variants. Here immunoSEQ multiplex PCR was the method, and the copy in TCRdb shows in-frame clones only, minus some. The repertoire has about 400,000 clones, 88% of them found once; the top ten carry 3.5% to 4%. Sample: peripheral blood, taken in a trial of Ad26.COV2.S vaccine versus placebo. These receptors were collected from a person between 18 and 65 years old who received the Ad26.COV2.S COVID-19 vaccine or a placebo. Both conserved end residues are part of each CDR3. The D gene is left open where the match is weak. For some rows the clone size is stated as once, few or many, or as a class when expanded; others skip it.

d_call | clone_size | j_call | v_call | cdr3_aa | cdr3_nt
TRBD1 | - | TRBJ2-3 | TRBV30 | CAWRAGQGASDTQYF | TGTGCCTGGAGAGCGGGACAGGGGGCTTCAGATACGCAGTATTTT
- | - | TRBJ1-2 | TRBV4-3 | CASSQDTLGVSGYTF | TGCGCCAGCAGCCAAGACACCCTCGGGGTGAGTGGCTACACCTTC
TRBD2 | - | TRBJ2-7 | TRBV24-1 | CATMEGTTYEQYF | TGTGCCACCATGGAAGGGACTACCTACGAGCAGTACTTC
- | - | TRBJ1-2 | TRBV4-3 | CASSQGLGGVYGYTF | TGCGCCAGCAGCCAAGGACTCGGGGGGGTCTATGGCTACACCTTC
- | - | TRBJ2-7 | TRBV7-9 | CASSHDKPYEQYF | TGTGCCAGCAGTCATGACAAGCCCTACGAGCAGTACTTC
- | - | TRBJ2-1 | TRBV24-1 | CATSEGWTVLNEQFF | TGTGCCACCAGTGAAGGCTGGACAGTCCTCAATGAGCAGTTCTTC
- | - | TRBJ2-7 | TRBV12-3/TRBV12-4 | CASTTSYEQYF | TGTGCCAGCACCACCTCCTACGAGCAGTACTTC
TRBD1 | - | TRBJ2-6 | TRBV30 | CAGQVSSGANVLTF | TGTGCCGGACAGGTTAGCTCTGGGGCCAACGTCCTGACTTTC
- | - | TRBJ1-3 | TRBV11-2 | CASKGGAVDTIYF | TGTGCCAGCAAGGGGGGGGCGGTGGACACCATATATTTT
- | - | TRBJ2-3 | TRBV7-9 | CASSSPTGGGYHLDTQYF | TGTGCCAGCAGCTCCCCCACTGGCGGGGGCTACCATTTGGATACGCAGTATTTT
- | - | TRBJ2-2 | TRBV5-6 | CASSPALWGTGELFF | TGTGCCAGCAGTCCAGCCCTATGGGGCACCGGGGAGCTGTTTTTT
- | - | TRBJ2-3 | TRBV7-9 | CASSSLGATQYF | TGTGCCAGCAGTTCATTGGGGGCTACGCAGTATTTT
TRBD1 | - | TRBJ2-3 | TRBV5-1 | CASSLQGASKDTQYF | TGCGCCAGCAGCTTGCAGGGGGCATCCAAAGATACGCAGTATTTT
TRBD2 | - | TRBJ2-5 | TRBV7-8 | CASSLGVSGGPIFSTQYF | TGTGCCAGCAGCTTAGGGGTTAGCGGGGGGCCGATTTTTAGCACCCAGTACTTC
- | - | TRBJ2-5 | TRBV6-5 | CASSRGRALWETQYF | TGTGCCAGCAGTCGGGGCAGGGCCCTCTGGGAGACCCAGTACTTC
- | - | TRBJ1-6 | TRBV27 | CASSLIQGNSPLHF | TGTGCCAGCAGTTTAATCCAGGGAAATTCACCCCTCCACTTT
- | once | TRBJ2-1 | TRBV19 | CASSIVGYSGYFF | TGTGCCAGTAGTATAGTGGGTTATTCTGGGTACTTCTTC
- | - | TRBJ1-1 | TRBV28 | CASPPSPGSRLHEAFF | TGTGCCAGCCCCCCCTCCCCGGGCAGCCGATTACATGAAGCTTTCTTT
- | - | TRBJ2-7 | TRBV9 | CASSGGGPGYEQYF | TGTGCCAGCAGCGGTGGGGGGCCCGGCTACGAGCAGTACTTC
TRBD1 | - | TRBJ2-7 | TRBV7-9 | CASSPPARDRNEQYF | TGTGCCAGCAGCCCCCCCGCCAGGGACAGGAACGAGCAGTACTTC
- | - | TRBJ2-3 | TRBV30 | CAWSGGNTDTQYF | TGTGCCTGGAGCGGGGGAAACACAGATACGCAGTATTTT
- | - | TRBJ2-3 | TRBV28 | CASSFQQDTQYF | TGTGCCAGCAGTTTCCAGCAGGATACGCAGTATTTT
- | - | TRBJ1-1 | TRBV6-2/TRBV6-3 | CASSGSGAHFGAEAFF | TGTGCCAGCAGTGGTTCGGGGGCTCACTTCGGAGCCGAAGCTTTCTTT
- | - | TRBJ2-7 | TRBV5-1 | CASSVEGLYGEQYF | TGCGCCAGCAGCGTAGAAGGACTATACGGCGAGCAGTACTTC
- | - | TRBJ1-1 | TRBV4-1 | CASSQAPTVNTEAFF | TGCGCCAGCAGCCAAGCTCCGACTGTGAACACTGAAGCTTTCTTT
- | - | TRBJ1-2 | TRBV5-1 | CASSMAGIYGYTF | TGCGCCAGCAGCATGGCAGGGATCTATGGCTACACCTTC
- | few | TRBJ1-5 | TRBV4-3 | CASSHLGLPRRNQPQHF | TGCGCCAGCAGCCATTTGGGGTTACCTCGACGGAATCAGCCCCAGCATTTT
TRBD1 | once | TRBJ2-4 | TRBV11-2 | CASSLGTGLAKNIQYF | TGTGCCAGCAGCTTAGGGACAGGGTTAGCCAAAAACATTCAGTACTTC
- | - | TRBJ1-2 | TRBV10-2 | CASREARDGYTF | TGCGCCAGCCGAGAGGCGAGGGATGGCTACACCTTC
- | few | TRBJ2-3 | TRBV7-2 | CASTFQGADTQYF | TGTGCCAGCACCTTCCAAGGGGCAGATACGCAGTATTTT
TRBD2 | - | TRBJ2-3 | TRBV9 | CASSVQVAGGGMTDTQYF | TGTGCCAGCAGCGTTCAGGTAGCGGGGGGTGGTATGACAGATACGCAGTATTTT
TRBD1 | - | TRBJ2-5 | TRBV6-2/TRBV6-3 | CASSYPGQGKSQETQYF | TGTGCCAGCAGTTACCCCGGACAGGGAAAATCCCAAGAGACCCAGTACTTC
- | - | TRBJ1-1 | TRBV7-9 | CAGSGAETEAFF | TGTGCCGGCTCTGGAGCGGAGACTGAAGCTTTCTTT
TRBD1 | - | TRBJ2-2 | TRBV11-3 | CASSASPGQGAAGELFF | TGTGCCAGCAGCGCATCACCGGGACAGGGGGCGGCCGGGGAGCTGTTTTTT
- | - | TRBJ2-7 | TRBV7-3 | CASSWEAAAVEQYF | TGTGCCAGCAGCTGGGAGGCCGCCGCAGTTGAGCAGTACTTC
TRBD1 | - | TRBJ1-4 | TRBV27 | CASSKDRAGEKLFF | TGTGCCAGCAGCAAAGACAGGGCGGGTGAAAAACTGTTTTTT
TRBD1 | - | TRBJ1-4 | TRBV9 | CASSVVGTGPEKLFF | TGTGCCAGCAGCGTAGTTGGGACAGGGCCTGAAAAACTGTTTTTT
- | - | TRBJ1-3 | TRBV9 | CASSVATVASGNTIYF | TGTGCCAGCAGCGTAGCTACAGTGGCCTCTGGAAACACCATATATTTT
- | - | TRBJ2-7 | TRBV11-2 | CASSLEGRTYEQYF | TGTGCCAGCAGCTTAGAGGGCAGAACTTACGAGCAGTACTTC
- | - | TRBJ2-7 | TRBV6-6 | CASSYEGLAFEQYF | TGTGCCAGCAGTTACGAGGGACTGGCCTTCGAGCAGTACTTC
- | - | TRBJ2-5 | TRBV6-2/TRBV6-3 | CASSYSPDSQETQYF | TGTGCCAGCAGTTACTCGCCCGACAGCCAAGAGACCCAGTACTTC
- | - | TRBJ2-5 | TRBV28 | CASSFFVITRGSEETQYF | TGTGCCAGCAGTTTTTTCGTCATAACCAGGGGATCGGAGGAGACCCAGTACTTC
- | - | TRBJ2-7 | TRBV9 | CASSPYLWGIDEQYF | TGTGCCAGCAGCCCCTATCTATGGGGTATCGACGAGCAGTACTTC
TRBD2 | - | TRBJ2-1 | TRBV7-3 | CASSILAGGSYNEQFF | TGTGCCAGCAGCATACTAGCGGGGGGCTCCTACAATGAGCAGTTCTTC
- | few | TRBJ1-5 | TRBV28 | CASTLSSSNQPQHF | TGTGCCAGCACCCTTTCTTCGAGCAATCAGCCCCAGCATTTT
TRBD1 | - | TRBJ2-2 | TRBV3-1/TRBV3-2 | CASSRRTGSAGELFF | TGTGCCAGCAGCCGTCGGACAGGGAGTGCCGGGGAGCTGTTTTTT
TRBD1 | few | TRBJ1-1 | TRBV5-1 | CASSLGGPDRGEAFF | TGCGCCAGCAGCTTGGGAGGGCCCGACAGGGGTGAAGCTTTCTTT
TRBD1 | - | TRBJ2-7 | TRBV13 | CATARGPGDEQYF | TGTGCCACCGCTAGGGGGCCTGGGGACGAGCAGTACTTC